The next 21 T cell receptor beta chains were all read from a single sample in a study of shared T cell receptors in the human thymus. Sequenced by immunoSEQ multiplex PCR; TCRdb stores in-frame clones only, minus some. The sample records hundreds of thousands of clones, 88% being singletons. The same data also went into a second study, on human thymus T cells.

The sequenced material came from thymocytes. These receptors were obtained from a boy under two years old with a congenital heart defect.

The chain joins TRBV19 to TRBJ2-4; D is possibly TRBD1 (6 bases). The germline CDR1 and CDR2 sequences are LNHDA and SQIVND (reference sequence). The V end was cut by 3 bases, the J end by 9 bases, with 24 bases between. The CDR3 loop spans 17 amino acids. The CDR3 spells CASSMPPDSWARRIQYF. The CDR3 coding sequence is TGTGCCAGTAGTATGCCCCCGGACAGCTGGGCCCGACGCATTCAGTACTTC.

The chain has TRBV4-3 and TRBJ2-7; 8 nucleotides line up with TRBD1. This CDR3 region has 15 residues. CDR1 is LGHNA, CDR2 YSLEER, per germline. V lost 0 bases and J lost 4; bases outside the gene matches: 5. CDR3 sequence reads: CASSQEAGGDYEQYF. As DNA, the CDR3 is TGCGCCAGCAGCCAAGAAGCAGGGGGCGATTACGAGCAGTACTTC.

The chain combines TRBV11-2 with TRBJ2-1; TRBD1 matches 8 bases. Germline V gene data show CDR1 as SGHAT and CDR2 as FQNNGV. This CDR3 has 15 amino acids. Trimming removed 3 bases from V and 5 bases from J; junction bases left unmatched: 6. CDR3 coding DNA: TGTGCCAGCAGCTTCTTACAGGGGGAGAACAATGAGCAGTTCTTC. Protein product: CASSFLQGENNEQFF. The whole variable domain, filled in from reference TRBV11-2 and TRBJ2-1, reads EAGVAQSPRYKIIEKRQSVAFWCNPISGHATLYWYQQILGQGPKLLIQFQNNGVVDDSQLPKDRFSAERLKGVDSTLKIQPAKLEDSAVYLCASSFLQGENNEQFFGPGTRLTVL.

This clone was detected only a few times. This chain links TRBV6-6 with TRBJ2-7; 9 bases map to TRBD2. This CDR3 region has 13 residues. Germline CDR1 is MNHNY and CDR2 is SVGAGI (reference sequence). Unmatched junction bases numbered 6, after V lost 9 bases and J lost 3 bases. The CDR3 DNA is TGTGCCAGTCATAGCGGGAGCTTCTACGAGCAGTACTTC. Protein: CASHSGSFYEQYF.

CDR3 coding DNA: TGTGCCGGCCGGGTGAATGCCAACGTTAATGAGCAGTTCTTC. It specifies CAGRVNANVNEQFF. The chain carries TRBV2 and TRBJ2-1; D gene uncertain. CDR3 length equals 14 residues. V lost 11 bases and J lost 7, with 21 bases in between. Looked up from germline, CDR1 is SNHLY and CDR2 is FYNNEI.

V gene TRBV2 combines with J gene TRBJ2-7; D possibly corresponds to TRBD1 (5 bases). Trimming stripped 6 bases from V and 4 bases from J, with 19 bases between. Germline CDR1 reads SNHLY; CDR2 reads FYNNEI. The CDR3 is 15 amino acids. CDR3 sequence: CASRLCVGEKYEQYF. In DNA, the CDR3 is TGTGCCAGCAGACTTTGTGTAGGGGAAAAGTACGAGCAGTACTTC.

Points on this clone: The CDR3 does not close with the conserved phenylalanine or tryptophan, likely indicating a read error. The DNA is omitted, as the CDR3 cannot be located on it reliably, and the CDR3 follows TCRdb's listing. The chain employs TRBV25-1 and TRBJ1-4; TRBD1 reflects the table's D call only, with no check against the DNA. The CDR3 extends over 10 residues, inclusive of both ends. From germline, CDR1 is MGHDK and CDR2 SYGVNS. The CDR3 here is CASSRDRGLV.

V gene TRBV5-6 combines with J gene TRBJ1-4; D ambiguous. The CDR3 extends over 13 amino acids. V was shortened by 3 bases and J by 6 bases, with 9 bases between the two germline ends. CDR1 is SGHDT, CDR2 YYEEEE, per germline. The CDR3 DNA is TGTGCCAGCAGCTGTGGCCGGGATGAAAAACTGTTTTTT. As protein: CASSCGRDEKLFF.

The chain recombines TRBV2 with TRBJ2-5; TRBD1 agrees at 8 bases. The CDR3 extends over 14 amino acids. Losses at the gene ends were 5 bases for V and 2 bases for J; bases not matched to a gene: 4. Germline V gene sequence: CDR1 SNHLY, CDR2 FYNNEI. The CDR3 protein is CASSRQGWQETQYF. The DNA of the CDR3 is TGTGCCAGCAGTAGACAGGGGTGGCAAGAGACCCAGTACTTC.

The CDR3 sequence is CSVGGTGDGETQYF. The CDR3 nucleotides read TGCAGCGTTGGCGGGACAGGGGATGGGGAGACCCAGTACTTC. The chain links TRBV29-1 to TRBJ2-5; 10 bases fit TRBD1. Germline CDR1 is SQVTM and CDR2 is ANQGSEA. CDR3 length equals 14 residues. Unmatched junction bases numbered 7, after V lost 4 bases and J lost 5 bases.

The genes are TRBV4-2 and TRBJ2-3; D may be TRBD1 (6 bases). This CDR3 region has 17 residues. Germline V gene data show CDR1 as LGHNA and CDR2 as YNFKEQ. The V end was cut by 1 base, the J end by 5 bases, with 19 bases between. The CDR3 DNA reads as TGTGCCAGCAGCCAAGTAGGGATCCAGGGGCGAGGAGATACGCAGTATTTT. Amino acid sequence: CASSQVGIQGRGDTQYF.

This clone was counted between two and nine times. The CDR3 DNA sequence: TGCAGCGTTGAAGCAGGGGACAGGGAGGATGGCTACACCTTC. This sequence encodes CSVEAGDREDGYTF. The chain couples TRBV29-1 to TRBJ1-2; 9 positions match TRBD1. CDR3 length: 14 amino acids. Germline CDR1 is SQVTM and CDR2 is ANQGSEA. V shed 1 base, J shed 6 bases, and the junction held 6 bases outside the gene matches.

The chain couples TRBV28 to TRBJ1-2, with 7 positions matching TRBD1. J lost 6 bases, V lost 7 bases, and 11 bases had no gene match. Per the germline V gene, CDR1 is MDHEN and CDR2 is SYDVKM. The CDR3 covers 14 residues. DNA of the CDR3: TGTGCCAGCACCCCACAGGGGCCCCTTAATGGCTACACCTTC. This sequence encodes CASTPQGPLNGYTF.

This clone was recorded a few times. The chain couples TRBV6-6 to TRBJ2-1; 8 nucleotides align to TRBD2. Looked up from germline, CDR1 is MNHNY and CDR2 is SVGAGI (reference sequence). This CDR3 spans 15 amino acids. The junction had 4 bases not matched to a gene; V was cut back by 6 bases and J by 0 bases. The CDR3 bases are TGTGCCAGCAGCCGCGGGACTAGCTCCTACAATGAGCAGTTCTTC. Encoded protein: CASSRGTSSYNEQFF.

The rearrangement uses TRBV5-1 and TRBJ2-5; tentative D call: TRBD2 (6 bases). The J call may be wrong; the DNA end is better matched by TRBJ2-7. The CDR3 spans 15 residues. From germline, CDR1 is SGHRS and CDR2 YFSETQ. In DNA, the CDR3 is TGCGCCAGCAGCTTGGGAGCGGGCCTGCTCTACGAGCAGTACTTC. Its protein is CASSLGAGLLYEQYF.

CDR3 DNA: TGCGCCAGCGGAATAGGGGACAGGGGGCTGATATACGAGCAGTACTTC. It yields the protein CASGIGDRGLIYEQYF. V gene TRBV4-1 combines with J gene TRBJ2-7; 12 positions match TRBD1. This CDR3 has 16 amino acids. Trimming took 8 bases from V and 4 from J; bases not matched to a gene: 12. CDR1 is MGHRA and CDR2 is YSYEKL in the germline V gene.

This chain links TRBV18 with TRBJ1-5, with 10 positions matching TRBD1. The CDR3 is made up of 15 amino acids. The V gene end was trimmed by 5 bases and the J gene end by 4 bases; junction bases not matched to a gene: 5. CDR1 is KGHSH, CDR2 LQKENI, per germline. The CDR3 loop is CASSIGQGDNQPQHF. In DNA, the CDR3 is TGTGCCAGCTCAATCGGACAGGGGGATAATCAGCCCCAGCATTTT.

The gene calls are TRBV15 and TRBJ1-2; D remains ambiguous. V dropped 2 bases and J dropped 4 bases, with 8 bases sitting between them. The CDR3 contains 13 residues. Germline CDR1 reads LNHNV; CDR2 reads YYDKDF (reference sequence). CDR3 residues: CATSRIFPYGYTF. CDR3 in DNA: TGTGCCACCAGCAGAATATTCCCCTATGGCTACACCTTC. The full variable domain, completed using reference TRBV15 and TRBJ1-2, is DAMVIQNPRYQVTQFGKPVTLSCSQTLNHNVMYWYQQKSSQAPKLLFHYYDKDFNNEADTPDNFQSRRPNTSFCFLDIRSPGLGDTAMYLCATSRIFPYGYTFGSGTRLTVV.

The CDR3 nucleotides read TGTGCCAGCAGTTACACGCGCCGTCGCCCCGGGGAGCTGTTTTTT. This sequence encodes CASSYTRRRPGELFF. The genes are TRBV6-5 and TRBJ2-2; D not resolved. Germline V gene lookup returns CDR1 MNHEY and CDR2 SVGAGI. The V end was cut by 2 bases, the J end by 6 bases, with 13 bases between. CDR3 length: 15 residues.

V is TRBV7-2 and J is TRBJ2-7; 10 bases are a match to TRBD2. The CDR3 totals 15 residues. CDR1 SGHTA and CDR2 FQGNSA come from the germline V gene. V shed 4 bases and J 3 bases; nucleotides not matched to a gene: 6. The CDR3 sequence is CASSSKREGLYEQYF. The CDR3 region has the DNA TGTGCCAGCAGCTCCAAGCGGGAGGGCCTCTACGAGCAGTACTTC.

The CDR3 nucleotides read TGTGCCTGGACCCCTAGCGGACATAAACTAGCCAAAAACATTCAGTACTTC. This gives the protein CAWTPSGHKLAKNIQYF. The chain has TRBV30 and TRBJ2-4; TRBD2 agrees at 7 bases. There are 17 residues in the CDR3. J was trimmed by 0 bases and V by 4 bases; bases with no gene match: 12. CDR1 is GTSNPN, CDR2 SVGIG, per germline (reference sequence). Supplemented by reference TRBV30 and TRBJ2-4, the full variable domain reads SQTIHQWPATLVQPVGSPLSLECTVEGTSNPNLYWYRQAAGRGLQLLFYSVGIGQISSEVPQNLSASRPQDRQFILSSKKLLLSDSGFYLCAWTPSGHKLAKNIQYFGAGTRLSVL.